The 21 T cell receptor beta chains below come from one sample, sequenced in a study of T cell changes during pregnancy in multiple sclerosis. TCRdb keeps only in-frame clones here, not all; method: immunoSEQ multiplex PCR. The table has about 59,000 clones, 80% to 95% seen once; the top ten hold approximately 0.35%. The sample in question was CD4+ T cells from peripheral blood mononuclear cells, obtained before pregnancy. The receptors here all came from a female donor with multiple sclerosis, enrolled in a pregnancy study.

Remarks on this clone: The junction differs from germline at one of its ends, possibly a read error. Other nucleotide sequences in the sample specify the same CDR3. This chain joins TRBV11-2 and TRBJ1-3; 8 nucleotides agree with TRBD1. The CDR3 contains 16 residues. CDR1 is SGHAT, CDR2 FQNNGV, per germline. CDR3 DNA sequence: TGCGCCAGCAGTCCCGGACAGGGAAGCTCTGGAAACACCATATATTTT. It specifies CASSPGQGSSGNTIYF.

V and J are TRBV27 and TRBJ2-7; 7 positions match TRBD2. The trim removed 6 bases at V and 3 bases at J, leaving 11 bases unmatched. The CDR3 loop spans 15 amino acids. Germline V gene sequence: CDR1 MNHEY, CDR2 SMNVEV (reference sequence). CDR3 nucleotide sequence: TGTGCCAGCAGGCCCCTCCGCAGGGAGGGCTACGAGCAGTACTTC. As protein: CASRPLRREGYEQYF.

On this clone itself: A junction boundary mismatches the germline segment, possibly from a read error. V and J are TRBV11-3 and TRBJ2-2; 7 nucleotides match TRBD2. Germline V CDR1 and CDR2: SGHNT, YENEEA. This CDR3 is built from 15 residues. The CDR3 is CASSLEGRGTGELFF. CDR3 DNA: TGTGCCAGCAGCCTAGAGGGGAGGGGCACCGGGGAGCTGTTTTTT.

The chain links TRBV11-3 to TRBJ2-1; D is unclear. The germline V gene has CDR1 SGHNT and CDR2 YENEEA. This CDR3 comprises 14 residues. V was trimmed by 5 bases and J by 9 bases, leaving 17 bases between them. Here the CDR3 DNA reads TGTGCCAGCAGCCGCCGGTCTGGGCTTGTTGAGCAGTTCTTC. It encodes CASSRRSGLVEQFF.

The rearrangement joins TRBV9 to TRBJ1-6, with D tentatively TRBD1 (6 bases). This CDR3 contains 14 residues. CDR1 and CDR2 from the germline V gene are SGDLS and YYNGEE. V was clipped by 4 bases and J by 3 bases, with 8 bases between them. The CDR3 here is CASSTQGYNSPLHF. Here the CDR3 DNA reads TGTGCCAGCAGCACACAGGGCTATAATTCACCCCTCCACTTT.

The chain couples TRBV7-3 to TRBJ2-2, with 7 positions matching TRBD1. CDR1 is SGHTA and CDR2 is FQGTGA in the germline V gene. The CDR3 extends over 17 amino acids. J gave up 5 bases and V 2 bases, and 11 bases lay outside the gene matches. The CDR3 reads CASSLFLATGLTGELFF. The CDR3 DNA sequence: TGTGCCAGCAGCTTATTCCTTGCGACAGGGCTAACCGGGGAGCTGTTTTTT.

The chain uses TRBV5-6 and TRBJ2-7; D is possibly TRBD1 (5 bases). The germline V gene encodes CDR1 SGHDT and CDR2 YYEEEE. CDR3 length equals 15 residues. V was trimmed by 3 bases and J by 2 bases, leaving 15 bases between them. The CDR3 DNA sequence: TGTGCCAGCAGCTCCCAGGGTAGAAAGGCCTACGAGCAGTACTTC. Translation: CASSSQGRKAYEQYF. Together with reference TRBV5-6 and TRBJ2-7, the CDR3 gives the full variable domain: DAGVTQSPTHLIKTRGQQVTLRCSPKSGHDTVSWYQQALGQGPQFIFQYYEEEERQRGNFPDRFSGHQFPNYSSELNVNALLLGDSALYLCASSSQGRKAYEQYFGPGTRLTVT.

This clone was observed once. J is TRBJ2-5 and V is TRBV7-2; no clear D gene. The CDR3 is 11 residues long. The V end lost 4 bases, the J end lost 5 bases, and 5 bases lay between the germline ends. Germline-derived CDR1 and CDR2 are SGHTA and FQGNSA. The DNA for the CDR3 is TGTGCCAGCAGCTCCCTGGAGACCCAGTACTTC. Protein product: CASSSLETQYF. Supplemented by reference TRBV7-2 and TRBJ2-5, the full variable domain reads GAGVSQSPSNKVTEKGKDVELRCDPISGHTALYWYRQSLGQGLEFLIYFQGNSAPDKSGLPSDRFSAERTGGSVSTLTIQRTQQEDSAVYLCASSSLETQYFGPGTRLLVL.

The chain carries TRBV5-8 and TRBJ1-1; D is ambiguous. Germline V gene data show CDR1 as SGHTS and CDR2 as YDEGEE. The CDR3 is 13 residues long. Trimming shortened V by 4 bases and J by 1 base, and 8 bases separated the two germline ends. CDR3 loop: CASSAVGNTEAFF. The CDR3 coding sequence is TGTGCCAGCAGCGCAGTTGGGAACACTGAAGCTTTCTTT.

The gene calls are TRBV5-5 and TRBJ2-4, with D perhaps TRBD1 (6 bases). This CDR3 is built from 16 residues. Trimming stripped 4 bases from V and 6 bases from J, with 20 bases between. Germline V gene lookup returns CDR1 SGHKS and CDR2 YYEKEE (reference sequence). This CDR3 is CASSLQILQGRNIQYF. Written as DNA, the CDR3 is TGTGCCAGCAGCCTGCAGATACTGCAGGGGAGAAACATTCAGTACTTC. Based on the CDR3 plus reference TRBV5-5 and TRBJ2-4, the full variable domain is DAGVTQSPTHLIKTRGQQVTLRCSPISGHKSVSWYQQVLGQGPQFIFQYYEKEERGRGNFPDRFSARQFPNYSSELNVNALLLGDSALYLCASSLQILQGRNIQYFGAGTRLSVL.

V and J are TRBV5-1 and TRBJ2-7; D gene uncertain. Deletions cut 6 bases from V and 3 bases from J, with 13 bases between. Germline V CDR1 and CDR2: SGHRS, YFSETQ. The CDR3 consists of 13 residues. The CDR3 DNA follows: TGCGCCAGCACCCGAGGCGCCGGCTACGAGCAGTACTTC. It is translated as CASTRGAGYEQYF.

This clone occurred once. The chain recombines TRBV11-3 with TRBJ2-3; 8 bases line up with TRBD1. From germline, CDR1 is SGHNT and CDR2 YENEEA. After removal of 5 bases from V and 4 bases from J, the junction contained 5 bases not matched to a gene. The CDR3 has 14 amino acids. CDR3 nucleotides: TGTGCCAGCAGCCTAGGGACAGGTCCAGATACGCAGTATTTT. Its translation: CASSLGTGPDTQYF.

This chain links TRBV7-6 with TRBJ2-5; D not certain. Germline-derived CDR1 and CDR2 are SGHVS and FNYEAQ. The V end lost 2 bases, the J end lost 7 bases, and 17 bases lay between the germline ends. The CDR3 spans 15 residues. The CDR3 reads CASSLISRETATQYF. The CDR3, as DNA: TGTGCCAGCAGCTTAATTTCTAGAGAAACCGCGACCCAGTACTTC.

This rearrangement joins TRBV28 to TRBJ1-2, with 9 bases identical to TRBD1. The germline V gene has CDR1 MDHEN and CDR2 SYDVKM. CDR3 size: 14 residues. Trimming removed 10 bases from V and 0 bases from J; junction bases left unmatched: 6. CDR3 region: CAMGTGQSNYGYTF. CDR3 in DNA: TGTGCCATGGGGACAGGGCAATCTAACTATGGCTACACCTTC.

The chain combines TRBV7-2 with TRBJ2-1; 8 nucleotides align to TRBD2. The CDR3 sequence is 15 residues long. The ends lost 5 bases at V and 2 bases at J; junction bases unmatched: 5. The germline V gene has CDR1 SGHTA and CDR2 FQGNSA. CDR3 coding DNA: TGTGCCAGCAGCCCGCCGGGACTAGCCTACAATGAGCAGTTCTTC. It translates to CASSPPGLAYNEQFF.

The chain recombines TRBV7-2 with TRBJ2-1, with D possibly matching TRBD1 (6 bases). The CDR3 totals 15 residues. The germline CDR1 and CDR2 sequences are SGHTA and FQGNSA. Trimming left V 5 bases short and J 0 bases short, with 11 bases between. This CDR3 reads CASSEDRGSYNEQFF. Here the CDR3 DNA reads TGTGCCAGCAGCGAGGACAGAGGCTCCTACAATGAGCAGTTCTTC.

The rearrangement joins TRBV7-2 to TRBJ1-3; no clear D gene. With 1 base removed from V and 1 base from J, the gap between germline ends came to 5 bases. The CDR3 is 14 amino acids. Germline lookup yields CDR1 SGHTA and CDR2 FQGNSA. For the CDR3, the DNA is TGTGCCAGCAGCTTAGGTCCTTCTGGAAACACCATATATTTT. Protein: CASSLGPSGNTIYF.

In DNA, the CDR3 is TGTGCCTGGACTCAGGCCCCCACAGATACGCAGTATTTT. Residues: CAWTQAPTDTQYF. The chain recombines TRBV30 with TRBJ2-3, with D hard to call. V lost 4 bases to trimming and J lost 2 bases, with 10 bases between them. The CDR3 totals 13 residues. The germline V gene has CDR1 GTSNPN and CDR2 SVGIG (reference sequence).

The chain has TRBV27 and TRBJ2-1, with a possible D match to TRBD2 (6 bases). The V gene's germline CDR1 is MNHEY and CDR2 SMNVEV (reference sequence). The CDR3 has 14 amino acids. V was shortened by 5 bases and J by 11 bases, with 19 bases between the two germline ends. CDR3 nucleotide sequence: TGTGCCAGCAGTCCCGGGACTCCTACAATGAAGCAGTTCTTC. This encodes CASSPGTPTMKQFF.

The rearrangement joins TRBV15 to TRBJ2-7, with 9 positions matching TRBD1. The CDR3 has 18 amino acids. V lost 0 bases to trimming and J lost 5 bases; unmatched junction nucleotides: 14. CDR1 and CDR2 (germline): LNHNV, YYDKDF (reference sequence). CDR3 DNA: TGTGCCACCAGCAGAGATTTTTATCTACGAGACAGGGGGAACGAGCAGTACTTC. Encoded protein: CATSRDFYLRDRGNEQYF.

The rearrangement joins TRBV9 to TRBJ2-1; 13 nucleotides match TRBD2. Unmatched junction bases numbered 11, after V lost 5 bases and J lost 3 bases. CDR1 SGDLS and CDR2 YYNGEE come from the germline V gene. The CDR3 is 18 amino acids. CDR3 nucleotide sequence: TGTGCCAGCAGTGCGGGACTAGCGGGACCGAAACTCTACAATGAGCAGTTCTTC. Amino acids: CASSAGLAGPKLYNEQFF. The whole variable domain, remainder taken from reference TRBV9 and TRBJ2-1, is DSGVTQTPKHLITATGQRVTLRCSPRSGDLSVYWYQQSLDQGLQFLIQYYNGEERAKGNILERFSAQQFPDLHSELNLSSLELGDSALYFCASSAGLAGPKLYNEQFFGPGTRLTVL.